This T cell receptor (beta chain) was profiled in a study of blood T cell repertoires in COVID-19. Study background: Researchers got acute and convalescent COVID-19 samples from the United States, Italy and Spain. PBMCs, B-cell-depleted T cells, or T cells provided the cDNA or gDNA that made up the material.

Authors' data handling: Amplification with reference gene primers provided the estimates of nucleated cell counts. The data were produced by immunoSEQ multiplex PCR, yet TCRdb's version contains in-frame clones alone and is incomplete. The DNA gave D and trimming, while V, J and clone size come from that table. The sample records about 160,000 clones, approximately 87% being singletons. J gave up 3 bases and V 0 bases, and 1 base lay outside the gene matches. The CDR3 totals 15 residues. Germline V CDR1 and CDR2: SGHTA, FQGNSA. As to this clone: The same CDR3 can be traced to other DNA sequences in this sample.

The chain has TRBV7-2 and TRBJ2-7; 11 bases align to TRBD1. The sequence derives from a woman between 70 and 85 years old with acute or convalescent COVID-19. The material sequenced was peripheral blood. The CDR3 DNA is TGTGCCAGCAGCTTAGCTGGGACAGGGGGCTACGAGCAGTACTTC. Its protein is CASSLAGTGGYEQYF.